The T cell receptor (beta chain) described here comes from a study of T cells after yellow fever vaccination (dated by TCRdb to between 2019 and 2020). About the study as a whole: The SMART-Seq v4 Ultra Low Input RNA kit was used to prepare libraries from fractions with low cell numbers. Bulk TCR alpha and beta repertoires were sequenced longitudinally to track T-cell clones before and after primary and booster YFV17D yellow fever vaccination. Blood was collected at multiple timepoints before and after primary and secondary immunization, and bulk PBMC replicates and cell subsets were isolated. Two healthy male donors, one aged 18 to 30 and one aged 30 to 40 years, made up the cohort.

In the germline V gene, CDR1 corresponds to SGHAT and CDR2 to FQNNGV. Germline trimming: 5 bases from V, 7 bases from J; junction bases outside gene matches: 11. Including cysteine and phenylalanine, the CDR3 has 16 amino acids. Just CDR3 DNA is preserved here, 48 bases in frame from base 1. Taken with the paper, the label for treatment or condition translates to: live attenuated yellow fever vaccine strain. PBMCs were isolated from peripheral blood using a standard Ficoll-Paque protocol. Dynabeads CD4 and CD8 positive selection kits were used to isolate CD4 and CD8 T-cell fractions. TriZol was used to extract RNA from bulk PBMCs, CD4 and CD8 fractions, and dextramer-positive and dextramer-negative fractions. Paper-wide results and their limitations: A small share of clonotypes was detected in both CD4 and CD8 compartments, with the overlap likely arising from convergent recombination. Most clones expanded after primary vaccination (approximately 95% of CD4 and about 85% of CD8) were re-detected after the booster, suggesting that broad memory maintenance occurred. Only a couple of donors were included in the study, so the extent to which the findings can be generalized is limited. Because abundant contaminating clonotypes from the bulk population could be contained in FACS-sorted repertoires, computational filtering was required. The secondary T-cell response was found to be weaker but faster than the primary response, with a peak reached on day 5 rather than on day 15.

Synthesis of TCR cDNA relied on 5'RACE template switching, a step that introduced a universal primer site along with unique molecular identifiers. Priming for cDNA synthesis came from both the TCR alpha and TCR beta constant segments. Library amplification involved two PCR steps, and the second step added sample barcodes and sequencing adapters. Sequencing of the libraries was done on either Illumina HiSeq 2500 (2x100 bp) or NovaSeq (2x150 bp). Processing in the source paper ran as follows. MIGEC handled demultiplexing of reads and collapsing into UMI consensus sequences, while MiXCR performed V(D)J alignment. Using edgeR on replicate PBMC samples, clonotypes were called vaccine-responding if FDR was below 0.01 and the log2 fold change was above 5 up to day 15. Bulk clonotypes were assigned CD4 or CD8 identity according to which sequenced CD4 or CD8 repertoire held them at higher abundance. TCRdb applied fastp at Q25 and MiXCR to the public reads, then kept only in-frame beta chains. Rows with one shared CDR3 protein collapse into an entry with the most common genes and DNA. It is TCRdb's table, rather than the study itself, that gives the V and J calls and clone size. For this sample the table gives a few hundred thousand distinct CDR3 sequences, of which 6.9% were detected only once. The top ten hold around 0.9% of the sample.

This clonotype was found a few times. Its antigen is currently not known. No qualities accompany the bases; no much larger clone lies one base away. Specimen: CD4+ T cells sorted from PBMCs, collected 15 days after the yellow fever booster vaccination. The sequence was collected from a man aged 30 to 45 who received the YFV17D yellow fever vaccine. The receptor chain draws on TRBV11-2 and TRBJ2-2, and TRBD1 matches 9 of the central bases. The nucleotide sequence is TGTGCCAGCAGCCGGACAGGGGCAATCGGCGTCGGGGAGCTGTTTTTT. The encoded protein is CASSRTGAIGVGELFF.